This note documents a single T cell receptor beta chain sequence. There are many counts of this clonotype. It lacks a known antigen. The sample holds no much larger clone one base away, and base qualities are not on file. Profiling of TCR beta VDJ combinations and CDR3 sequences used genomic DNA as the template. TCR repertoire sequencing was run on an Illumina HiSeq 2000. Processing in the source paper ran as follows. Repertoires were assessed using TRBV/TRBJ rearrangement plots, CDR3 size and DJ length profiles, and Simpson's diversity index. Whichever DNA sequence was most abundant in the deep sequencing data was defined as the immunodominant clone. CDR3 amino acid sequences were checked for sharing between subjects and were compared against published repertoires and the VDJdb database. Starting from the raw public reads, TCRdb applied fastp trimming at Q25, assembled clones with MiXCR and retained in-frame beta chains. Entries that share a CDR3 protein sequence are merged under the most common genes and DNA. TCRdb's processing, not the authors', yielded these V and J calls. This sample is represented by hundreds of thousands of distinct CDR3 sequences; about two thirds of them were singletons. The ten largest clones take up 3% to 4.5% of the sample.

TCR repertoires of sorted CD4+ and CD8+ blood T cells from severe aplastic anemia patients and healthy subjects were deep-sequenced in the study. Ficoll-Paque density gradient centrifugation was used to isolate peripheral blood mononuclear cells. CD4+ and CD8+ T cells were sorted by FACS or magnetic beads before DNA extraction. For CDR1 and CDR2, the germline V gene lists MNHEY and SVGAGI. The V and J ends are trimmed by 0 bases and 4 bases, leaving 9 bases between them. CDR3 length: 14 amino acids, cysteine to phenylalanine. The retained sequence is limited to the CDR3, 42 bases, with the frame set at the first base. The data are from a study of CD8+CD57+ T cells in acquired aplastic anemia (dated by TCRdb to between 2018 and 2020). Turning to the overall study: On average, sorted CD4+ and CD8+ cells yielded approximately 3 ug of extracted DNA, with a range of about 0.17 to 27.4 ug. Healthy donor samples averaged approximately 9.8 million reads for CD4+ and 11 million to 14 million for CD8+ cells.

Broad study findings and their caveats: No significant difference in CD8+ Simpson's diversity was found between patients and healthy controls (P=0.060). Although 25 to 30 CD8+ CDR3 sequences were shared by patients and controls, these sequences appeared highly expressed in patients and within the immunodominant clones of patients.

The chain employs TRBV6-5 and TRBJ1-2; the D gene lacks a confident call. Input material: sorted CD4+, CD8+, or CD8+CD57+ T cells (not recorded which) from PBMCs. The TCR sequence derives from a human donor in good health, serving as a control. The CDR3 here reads CASSYSRGIYGYTF. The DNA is TGTGCCAGCAGTTACTCTCGCGGAATCTATGGCTACACCTTC.